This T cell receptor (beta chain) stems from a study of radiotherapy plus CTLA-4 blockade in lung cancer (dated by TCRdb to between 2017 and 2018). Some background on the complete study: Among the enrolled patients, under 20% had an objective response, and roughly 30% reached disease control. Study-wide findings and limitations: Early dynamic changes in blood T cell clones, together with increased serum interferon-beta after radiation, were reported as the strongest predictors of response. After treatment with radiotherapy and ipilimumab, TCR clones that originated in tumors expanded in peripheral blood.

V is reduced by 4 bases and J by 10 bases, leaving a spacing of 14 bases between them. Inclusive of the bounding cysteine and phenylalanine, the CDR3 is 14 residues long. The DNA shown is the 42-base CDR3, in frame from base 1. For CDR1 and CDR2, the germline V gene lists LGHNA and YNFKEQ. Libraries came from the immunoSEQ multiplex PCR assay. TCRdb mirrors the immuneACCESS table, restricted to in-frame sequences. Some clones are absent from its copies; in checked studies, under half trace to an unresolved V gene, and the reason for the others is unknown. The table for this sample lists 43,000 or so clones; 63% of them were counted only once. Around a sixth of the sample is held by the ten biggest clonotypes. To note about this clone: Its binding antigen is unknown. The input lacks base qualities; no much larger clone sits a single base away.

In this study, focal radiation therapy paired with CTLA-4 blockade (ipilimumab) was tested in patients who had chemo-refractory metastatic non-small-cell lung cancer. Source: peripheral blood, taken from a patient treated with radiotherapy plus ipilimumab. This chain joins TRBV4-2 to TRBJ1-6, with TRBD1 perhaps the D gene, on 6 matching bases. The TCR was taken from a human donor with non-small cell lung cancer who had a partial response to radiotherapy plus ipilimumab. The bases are TGTGCCAGCAGCCCCACCAGGGGCTCATCACCCCTCCACTTT. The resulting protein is CASSPTRGSSPLHF.